A single sample gave rise to the 7 T cell receptor beta chains below, sequenced in a study of blood T cells in healthy people across ages. A second PCR, run for about 7 to 11 cycles, used a sample-barcoded 5' primer plus a J-beta primer mix. TCRdb recomputed calls from the 5' RACE reads with MiXCR, one row per CDR3 protein. The data hold about 800,000 distinct CDR3 sequences, with 25% observed a single time. The same specimen was also included in a second study, on T cells of mothers and their children.

The sample was blood. The receptors originated from a boy aged 10-17 years in good health.

The table lists this clonotype with a few counts. V usage is TRBV9 and J usage is TRBJ1-5; TRBD1 might be the D (5 bases). Germline lookup yields CDR1 SGDLS and CDR2 YYNGEE. V was clipped by 0 bases and J by 3 bases, with 10 bases between them. This CDR3 is built from 15 residues. The CDR3 region is CASSVDGGANQPQHF. CDR3 DNA: TGTGCCAGCAGCGTAGATGGGGGAGCCAATCAGCCCCAGCATTTT.

V gene TRBV5-1 combines with J gene TRBJ2-1; the D is unclear. V gave up 6 bases and J gave up 2 bases, with 15 bases separating them. The CDR3 runs to 15 residues. Looked up from germline, CDR1 is SGHRS and CDR2 is YFSETQ. CDR3 amino acids: CASTEYPGTYNEQFF. The CDR3 DNA follows: TGCGCCAGCACCGAATACCCTGGGACCTACAATGAGCAGTTCTTC.

This clonotype was recorded a few times. This rearrangement joins TRBV6-1 to TRBJ1-1, with D possibly TRBD1 on 6 matching bases. The CDR3 totals 15 residues. Germline lookup yields CDR1 MNHNS and CDR2 SASEGT. With 3 bases removed from V and 5 bases from J, the gap between germline ends came to 16 bases. In DNA form, the CDR3 reads TGTGCCAGCAGTGATTCGGGGGCAAGGCGGACTGAAGCTTTCTTT. Its protein product is CASSDSGARRTEAFF.

The table lists this clonotype with a few counts. This chain joins TRBV20-1 and TRBJ1-6, with D perhaps matching TRBD1 (5 bases). Trimming removed 3 bases from V and 10 bases from J, with 16 bases in between. Germline V CDR1 and CDR2: DFQATT, SNEGSKA (reference sequence). The CDR3 totals 14 residues. The DNA for the CDR3 is TGCAGTGCTAGTCGGTCCAGGGATGTATCACCCCTCCACTTT. It yields the protein CSASRSRDVSPLHF.

The sample holds a few counts of this clonotype. The CDR3 loop is CASSLAGKDTGELFF. CDR3 nucleotides: TGCGCCAGCAGCTTGGCAGGGAAGGACACCGGGGAGCTGTTTTTT. The gene calls are TRBV5-1 and TRBJ2-2; TRBD1 might be the D (5 bases). V lost 0 bases, J lost 3 bases, and 9 bases lay in between. The CDR3 is 15 residues long. Germline CDR1 reads SGHRS; CDR2 reads YFSETQ.

V is TRBV9 and J is TRBJ2-1; 10 bases are shared with TRBD2. CDR3 length: 16 amino acids. Trimming took 3 bases from V and 8 from J; bases not matched to a gene: 11. Per the germline V gene, CDR1 is SGDLS and CDR2 is YYNGEE. CDR3: CASSGGLADLSDEQFF. CDR3 DNA: TGTGCCAGCAGCGGAGGACTAGCGGACCTCTCGGATGAGCAGTTCTTC. The complete variable domain, with remaining parts taken from reference TRBV9 and TRBJ2-1, reads DSGVTQTPKHLITATGQRVTLRCSPRSGDLSVYWYQQSLDQGLQFLIQYYNGEERAKGNILERFSAQQFPDLHSELNLSSLELGDSALYFCASSGGLADLSDEQFFGPGTRLTVL.

This clonotype was detected a few times. A junction end diverges from the germline sequence, so it may reflect a read error. The V and J genes are TRBV14 and TRBJ2-5; no clear D. This CDR3 is 15 amino acids long. Germline V gives CDR1 SGHDN, CDR2 FVKESK. The CDR3 region is CAGSRTYKTQETQYF. For the CDR3, the DNA is TGTGCCGGCAGCCGTACTTATAAGACCCAAGAGACCCAGTACTTC.